This T cell receptor beta chain was identified during a study of T cells in localized non-small cell lung cancer (TCRdb year 2020). Background on the whole study: The study analyzed T cell repertoires of under 250 early-stage NSCLC patients, comparing tumors and uninvolved tumor-adjacent lungs. The cohort was made up of a few hundred treatment-naive NSCLC patients whose localized lung tumors had been resected. Of the NSCLC patients, 120 to 150 were male and approximately 110 were female, and the mean age was around 70 years.

At diagnosis, peripheral blood, uninvolved tumor-adjacent lung and tumor were collected and stored as a combination of fresh-frozen and FFPE material. Study-wide findings and limitations: Uninvolved tumor-adjacent lung showed the highest T cell clonality, higher than tumor, which suggests more focused antigenic responses in the adjacent lung. Multi-region tumor sequencing was not performed, so intratumor heterogeneity could not be excluded. Higher T cell density in blood was associated with longer overall survival, whereas higher clonality in adjacent lung was associated with shorter survival. Because the study design was exploratory, TCR variables were selected using unadjusted p-values without false-discovery rate correction. A median of roughly 58 of the top 100 tumor clones were detected in paired uninvolved adjacent lung, and 28 of these tumor clones were also found among the top 100 clones of the paired uninvolved adjacent lung.

The junction shows trimming of 5 bases on V and 2 bases on J, plus 7 bases between the germline ends. CDR3 length: 12 amino acids, cysteine to phenylalanine. Only the CDR3 portion is preserved as DNA: 36 bases, with reading frame beginning at the first base. CDR1 and CDR2, looked up from the germline V gene, are MNHGY and SAAAGT. This clone turned up a few times. No antigen is known for it. Per-base quality was not reported, and no clone a single base away is much larger than it. The immunoSEQ Assay was used to sequence TCR beta CDR3 regions from DNA. Per the original workflow: To compute T cell density, TCR beta template counts were normalized to usable DNA, which was estimated by amplifying housekeeping genes. Richness was estimated with the preseqR package, extrapolating to 400,000 templates for PBMC samples and 120,000 templates for tissue samples. Clonality was calculated as one minus Pielou's evenness. To identify tissue-enriched TCRs, differential abundance testing was run on productive amino-acid clonotypes with a minimum total count of 5 and an alpha of 0.1. The Jaccard Index and the Morisita Overlap Index were used to measure how much the repertoires overlapped between compartments. TCR beta CDR3s were clustered by GLIPH together with public tetramer-defined viral CDR3s, and at least three viral sequences plus V-gene enrichment were required for viral motifs. Here the immuneACCESS table is served through TCRdb, limited to in-frame sequences with V and J called. Missing clones are a known gap in these copies; in checked studies unresolved V genes cover under half, and the rest lacks a known reason. The DNA gave D and trimming, while V, J and clone size come from that table. The sample table records 3,700 or so clones; around 24% of these occur just once. The top ten constitute over 15% of the sample.

This chain is built from TRBV6-8 and TRBJ2-7, with the identity of the D gene unclear. The sequences come from lung tumor tissue, collected before any cancer treatment. This clonotype originated in a man aged 40-75 years with stage II squamous cell lung carcinoma. CDR3 protein: CASSVSTYEQYF. Read as DNA, the sequence is TGTGCCAGCAGTGTCAGCACCTACGAGCAGTACTTC.